A selection of T cell receptor beta chains follows, all from one sample in a study of siplizumab effects on memory and regulatory T cells. TCRdb's copy holds only in-frame clones and misses some; the assay was immunoSEQ multiplex PCR. The sample lists about 110,000 clones, approximately 94% occurring once. Sequencing was carried out using CD4+ T cells sorted from blood. Receptors originate from a human donor in good health. The CDR3 runs from the conserved cysteine through the conserved F or W. The D gene is left open where the match is weak. For some rows the clone size is stated as once, few or many, or as a class when expanded; others skip it.

TRBV11-2	NA	15	TRBJ1-5	NA	TGTGCCAGCAGCTTAGATGTACAGGGTGGTCAGCCCCAGCATTTT	CASSLDVQGGQPQHF
TRBV18	NA	16	TRBJ2-1	NA	TGTGCCAGCTCACAAGACCCAACCAGCTCCTACAATGAGCAGTTCTTC	CASSQDPTSSYNEQFF
TRBV14	NA	19	TRBJ2-2	once	TGTGCCAGCAGCCAAGCCCTTCCGAGATACTTCGCGAACACCGGGGAGCTGTTTTTT	CASSQALPRYFANTGELFF
TRBV2	NA	16	TRBJ2-7	NA	TGTGCCAGCAGCCGCCCTACGACGGGGTTTTCCTACGAGCAGTACTTC	CASSRPTTGFSYEQYF
TRBV7-3	NA	14	TRBJ2-5	NA	TGTGCCAGCAGCTTAGTTCCAGGGCGGGGGACCCAGTACTTC	CASSLVPGRGTQYF
TRBV27	NA	14	TRBJ1-6	NA	TGTGCCAGCAGTTCCCCAGGTCCTTATTCACCCCTCCACTTT	CASSSPGPYSPLHF
TRBV7-2	TRBD1	16	TRBJ2-7	NA	TGTGCCAGCAGCTTTGGTGGGGGACAGGGAGCCTACGAGCAGTACTTC	CASSFGGGQGAYEQYF
TRBV7-3	TRBD2	16	TRBJ2-3	NA	TGTGCCAGCAGCCCCGGGACTAGCGGCTTCACAGATACGCAGTATTTT	CASSPGTSGFTDTQYF
TRBV30	NA	11	TRBJ2-1	few	TGTGCCTCAAGTTTCGTGGCCGATCGGTTCTTC	CASSFVADRFF
TRBV5-4	NA	12	TRBJ2-1	NA	TGTGCCAGCAGCTTTTGGGACGGTGAGCAGTTCTTC	CASSFWDGEQFF
TRBV5-1	NA	13	TRBJ2-1	NA	TGCGCCAGCAGCTTGGGCCCGGCAGATGAGCAGTTCTTC	CASSLGPADEQFF
TRBV19	NA	17	TRBJ1-3	few	TGTGCCAGTAGTATAGCTTCTTCGGGTCCATCTGGAAACACCATATATTTT	CASSIASSGPSGNTIYF
TRBV7-9	NA	16	TRBJ1-5	NA	TGTGCCAGCAGCCACACCACTTTGACAGGCAATCAGCCCCAGCATTTT	CASSHTTLTGNQPQHF
TRBV4-1	NA	18	TRBJ2-4	NA	TGCGCCAGCAGCCAAGATGTGCAGGGGTCGTCAACCAAAAACATTCAGTACTTC	CASSQDVQGSSTKNIQYF
TRBV5-6	NA	12	TRBJ2-7	few	TGTGCCAGCAACACAGGGCTCTACGAGCAGTACTTC	CASNTGLYEQYF
TRBV30	TRBD1	15	TRBJ1-2	once	TGTGCCTGGTCGCGACAGGGGGTATCAACATATGGCTACACCTTC	CAWSRQGVSTYGYTF
TRBV7-9	TRBD2	15	TRBJ2-7	NA	TGTGCCAGCAGCCTTAGCGGGAGGACTAACTACGAGCAGTACTTC	CASSLSGRTNYEQYF
TRBV19	TRBD1	14	TRBJ1-2	NA	TGTGCCAGTAGTGCTCGGACAGGGAACTATGGCTACACCTTC	CASSARTGNYGYTF
TRBV9	NA	17	TRBJ1-3	NA	TGTGCCAGCAGCGTCTCAACCGGCAGGGCAGGAGGAAACACCATATATTTT	CASSVSTGRAGGNTIYF
TRBV6-5	NA	14	TRBJ2-2	NA	TGTGCCAGCAGTGGGATAGGGCGGACCGGGGAGCTGTTTTTT	CASSGIGRTGELFF
TRBV30	NA	15	TRBJ1-3	NA	TGTGCCTGGTCAAATGGGGTGGGCTCTGGAAACACCATATATTTT	CAWSNGVGSGNTIYF
TRBV6-4	NA	15	TRBJ1-1	NA	TGTGCCAGCAGTGAATCGTGGAGGTGGAACACTGAAGCTTTCTTT	CASSESWRWNTEAFF
TRBV7-8	NA	13	TRBJ1-1	NA	TGTGCCAGCAGCTTAGACAGGAACACTGAAGCTTTCTTT	CASSLDRNTEAFF
TRBV6-1	TRBD2	15	TRBJ2-3	NA	TGTGCCAGCAGTGCGCTAGCGGGGGGGAAGGATACGCAGTATTTT	CASSALAGGKDTQYF
TRBV19	NA	11	TRBJ1-2	NA	TGTGCCAGTAGTCGGGCCTATGGCTACACCTTC	CASSRAYGYTF
TRBV5-1	NA	15	TRBJ2-1	NA	TGCGCCAGCAGCTTGGTGGGGGAGGCATACAATGAGCAGTTCTTC	CASSLVGEAYNEQFF
TRBV19	NA	13	TRBJ2-7	NA	TGTGCCAGTAGCGAAGGTGGCGGGTACGAGCAGTACTTC	CASSEGGGYEQYF
TRBV5-1	NA	15	TRBJ2-7	NA	TGCGCCAGCAGACTTTCCGATACAGGCGTCTACGAGCAGTACTTC	CASRLSDTGVYEQYF
TRBV6-5	NA	15	TRBJ2-7	NA	TGTGCCAGCAGTTACCGAACGTCGGTAATCTACGAGCAGTACTTC	CASSYRTSVIYEQYF
TRBV7-9	NA	14	TRBJ2-1	NA	TGTGCCAGCAGCTTAATGGTTATAGACAATGAGCAGTTCTTC	CASSLMVIDNEQFF
TRBV10-3	TRBD2	16	TRBJ2-3	NA	TGTGCCATCAGTCGGGCTAGCGGGAGTGTTTCAGATACGCAGTATTTT	CAISRASGSVSDTQYF
TRBV9	NA	13	TRBJ2-3	once	TGTGCCAGCAGCGCCCTCAGCACAGATACGCAGTATTTT	CASSALSTDTQYF
TRBV19	TRBD1	15	TRBJ2-2	once	TGTGCCACCCATATACAGGGGACGAACACCGGGGAGCTGTTTTTT	CATHIQGTNTGELFF
TRBV6-1	NA	14	TRBJ2-2	NA	TGTGCCAGCAGTCGACTGTCGAACACCGGGGAGCTGTTTTTT	CASSRLSNTGELFF
TRBV6-1	TRBD1	16	TRBJ1-2	NA	TGTGCCAGCAGTGACTACGACAGGGGCATCAACTATGGCTACACCTTC	CASSDYDRGINYGYTF
TRBV7-3	TRBD2	15	TRBJ2-5	once	TGTGCCAGCAGTCCTAGCGGGAAGGGACAAGAGACCCAGTACTTC	CASSPSGKGQETQYF
TRBV5-1	TRBD1	16	TRBJ2-3	NA	TGCGCCAGCAGCTTGTTGCGGACAGGGAACACAGATACGCAGTATTTT	CASSLLRTGNTDTQYF
TRBV12-5	NA	13	TRBJ2-5	NA	TGTGCTAGTGGTCGTTTGGAAAGGGAGACCCAGTACTTC	CASGRLERETQYF
TRBV4-1	NA	17	TRBJ2-1	NA	TGCGCCAGCAGCCAAGAAGTCTCCTTCAGCTCCTACAATGAGCAGTTCTTC	CASSQEVSFSSYNEQFF
TRBV19	NA	12	TRBJ1-5	NA	TGTGCCAGTAGTATTTTGTTTCAGCCCCAGCATTTT	CASSILFQPQHF
TRBV4-2	TRBD2	17	TRBJ2-4	NA	TGTGCCAGCAGCCAAGACCTAGCGGGAGGGTCCAAAAACATTCAGTACTTC	CASSQDLAGGSKNIQYF
TRBV20-1	NA	10	TRBJ2-1	NA	TGCAGTGCCGGAGTTGATGAGCAGTTCTTC	CSAGVDEQFF
TRBV4-1	NA	15	TRBJ2-5	NA	TGCGCCAGCAGCCGACCAACTAGGATAGGGGAGACCCAGTACTTC	CASSRPTRIGETQYF
TRBV10-3	NA	16	TRBJ1-5	NA	TGTGCCATCAGTGGATCTACAGGGCCTTCAAATCAGCCCCAGCATTTT	CAISGSTGPSNQPQHF
TRBV2	TRBD2	16	TRBJ2-5	NA	TGTGCCAGCAGTGGGTACATTAGCGGGGGGGGTGAGACCCAGTACTTC	CASSGYISGGGETQYF
TRBV7-8	NA	19	TRBJ2-1	NA	TGTGCCAGCAGCTTACAGGTTTCGGCGGGGTGGAGCTCCTACAATGAGCAGTTCTTC	CASSLQVSAGWSSYNEQFF
TRBV9	NA	13	TRBJ1-1	NA	TGTGCCAGCAGCGTAGCGGGGAACACTGAAGCTTTCTTT	CASSVAGNTEAFF
TRBV27	NA	15	TRBJ2-5	NA	TGTGCCAGCAGGGAGTGGCAGGGGAATTTAGAGACCCAGTACTTC	CASREWQGNLETQYF
TRBV5-8	TRBD2	15	TRBJ2-3	NA	TGTGCCAGCAGCTTGGGACTAGCGGGAGAAGATACGCAGTATTTT	CASSLGLAGEDTQYF
TRBV19	NA	14	TRBJ1-5	once	TGTGCCAGTAGTACCGGGGCCGGCAATCAGCCCCAGCATTTT	CASSTGAGNQPQHF
TRBV4-1	TRBD1	15	TRBJ1-5	once	TGCGTCAGCAGCCAGGGGACAGGGCCTGCTCAGCCCCAGCATTTT	CVSSQGTGPAQPQHF
TRBV18	NA	16	TRBJ2-2	NA	TGTGCCAGCTCACCGCCAAACGGTAGGGCCGCCGGGGAGCTGTTTTTT	CASSPPNGRAAGELFF
TRBV7-2	NA	14	TRBJ1-2	NA	TGTGCCAGCAGCTTATTGGAGGGCGACTATGGCTACACCTTC	CASSLLEGDYGYTF
TRBV27	TRBD1	17	TRBJ1-1	NA	TGTGCCAGCAGTTTTTACCTCCGGGACAGGTTTCCAACTGAAGCTTTCTTT	CASSFYLRDRFPTEAFF
TRBV14	TRBD2	15	TRBJ2-1	NA	TGTGCCAGCAGCCCAGCGGGGTTGTCCTACAATGAGCAGTTCTTC	CASSPAGLSYNEQFF
TRBV19	TRBD2	15	TRBJ2-1	NA	TGTGCCAGTAGCATAGCGGGAGCTGGAGTTGGGGAGCAGTTCTTC	CASSIAGAGVGEQFF
TRBV15	NA	15	TRBJ1-4	NA	TGTGCCACCAGCAGAGGAAAGGGGAGCGGTGAAAAACTGTTTTTT	CATSRGKGSGEKLFF